Described below is a single TCR beta chain sequence and its context. Within the sample, other DNA sequences also encode this same CDR3. Germline loops: CDR1 SGHRS, CDR2 YFSETQ. The CDR3 is 13 residues long. The V end was cut by 5 bases, the J end by 0 bases, with 8 bases between. This record belongs to a study of blood T cell repertoires in COVID-19. Per the original methods: The authors estimated nucleated cell counts from reference gene primer amplification. Sequenced by immunoSEQ multiplex PCR; TCRdb stores in-frame clones only, minus some. V, J and clone size are those of that table, while D and trimming were read from the DNA. The top ten clones hold about 8% of a sample with about 230,000 clones, approximately 81% of them seen once.

This chain connects TRBV5-1 to TRBJ1-1; D might be TRBD1 (5 bases). This clonotype was obtained from a woman of 80 years or more with acute or convalescent COVID-19. Material: peripheral blood. The DNA of the CDR3 is TGCGCCAGCAGTCGACAGATGAACACTGAAGCTTTCTTT. It translates to CASSRQMNTEAFF. Full variable domain (missing parts from reference TRBV5-1 and TRBJ1-1): KAGVTQTPRYLIKTRGQQVTLSCSPISGHRSVSWYQQTPGQGLQFLFEYFSETQRNKGNFPGRFSGRQFSNSRSEMNVSTLELGDSALYLCASSRQMNTEAFFGQGTRLTVV.